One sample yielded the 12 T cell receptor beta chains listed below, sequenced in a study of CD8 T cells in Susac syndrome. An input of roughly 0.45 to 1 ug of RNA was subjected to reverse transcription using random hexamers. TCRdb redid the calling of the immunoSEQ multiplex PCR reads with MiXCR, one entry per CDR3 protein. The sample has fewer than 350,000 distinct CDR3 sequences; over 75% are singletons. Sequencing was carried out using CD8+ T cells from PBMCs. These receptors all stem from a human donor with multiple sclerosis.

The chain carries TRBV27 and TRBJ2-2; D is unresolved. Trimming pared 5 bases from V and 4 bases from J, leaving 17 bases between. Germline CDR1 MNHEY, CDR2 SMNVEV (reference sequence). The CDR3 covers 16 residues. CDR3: CASSTITFGGTGELFF. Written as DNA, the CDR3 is TGTGCCAGCAGTACCATAACGTTCGGCGGCACCGGGGAGCTGTTTTTT.

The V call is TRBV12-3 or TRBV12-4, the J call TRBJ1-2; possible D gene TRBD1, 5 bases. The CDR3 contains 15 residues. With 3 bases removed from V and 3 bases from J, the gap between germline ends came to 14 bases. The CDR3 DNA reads TGTGCCAGCAGTTTGCGACCCGCGGGGCACTATGGCTACACCTTC. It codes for CASSLRPAGHYGYTF.

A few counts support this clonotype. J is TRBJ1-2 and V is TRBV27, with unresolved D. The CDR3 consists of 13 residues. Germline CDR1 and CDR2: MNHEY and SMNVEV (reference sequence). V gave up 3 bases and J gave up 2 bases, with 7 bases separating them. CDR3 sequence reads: CASSFSGNYGYTF. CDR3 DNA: TGTGCCAGCAGTTTTTCGGGGAACTATGGCTACACCTTC.

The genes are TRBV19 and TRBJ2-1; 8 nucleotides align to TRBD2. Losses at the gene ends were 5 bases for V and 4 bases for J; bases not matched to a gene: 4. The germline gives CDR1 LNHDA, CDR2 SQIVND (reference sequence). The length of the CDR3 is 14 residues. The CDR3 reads CASSREGLYNEQFF. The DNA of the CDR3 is TGTGCCAGTAGTCGGGAGGGGTTATACAATGAGCAGTTCTTC.

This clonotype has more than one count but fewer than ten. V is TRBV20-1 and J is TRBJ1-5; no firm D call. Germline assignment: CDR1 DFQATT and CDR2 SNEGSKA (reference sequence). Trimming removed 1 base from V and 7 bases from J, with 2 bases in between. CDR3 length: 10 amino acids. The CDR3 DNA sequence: TGCAGTGCTAGAGTCCAGCCCCAGCATTTT. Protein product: CSARVQPQHF.

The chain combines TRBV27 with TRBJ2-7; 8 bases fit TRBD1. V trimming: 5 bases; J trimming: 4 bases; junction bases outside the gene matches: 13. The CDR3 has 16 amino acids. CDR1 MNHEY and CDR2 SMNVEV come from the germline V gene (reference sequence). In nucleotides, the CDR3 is TGTGCCAGCAGTCTAACGCCCAGACAGGGGTTGTACGAGCAGTACTTC. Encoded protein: CASSLTPRQGLYEQYF.

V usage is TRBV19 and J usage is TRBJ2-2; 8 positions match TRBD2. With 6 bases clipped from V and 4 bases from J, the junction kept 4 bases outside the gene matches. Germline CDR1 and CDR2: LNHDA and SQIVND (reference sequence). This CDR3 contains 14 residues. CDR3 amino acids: CASSSGSITGELFF. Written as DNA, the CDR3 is TGTGCCAGTAGCAGCGGGAGCATCACCGGGGAGCTGTTTTTT.

The CDR3 loop is CASSFSTSGKETQYF. Written as DNA, the CDR3 is TGCGCCAGCAGTTTCTCGACTAGCGGGAAAGAGACCCAGTACTTC. V and J are TRBV10-1 and TRBJ2-5; 11 bases are shared with TRBD2. V dropped 5 bases and J dropped 3; count of bases not matched to a gene: 5. Germline V gene data show CDR1 as WNHNN and CDR2 as SYGVQD (reference sequence). The CDR3 runs to 15 residues.

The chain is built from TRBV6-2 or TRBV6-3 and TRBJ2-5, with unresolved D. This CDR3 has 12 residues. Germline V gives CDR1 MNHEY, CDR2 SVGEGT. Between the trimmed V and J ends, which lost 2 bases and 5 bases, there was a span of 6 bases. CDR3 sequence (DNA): TGTGCCAGCAGTTACAGCGTTGAGACCCAGTACTTC. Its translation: CASSYSVETQYF.

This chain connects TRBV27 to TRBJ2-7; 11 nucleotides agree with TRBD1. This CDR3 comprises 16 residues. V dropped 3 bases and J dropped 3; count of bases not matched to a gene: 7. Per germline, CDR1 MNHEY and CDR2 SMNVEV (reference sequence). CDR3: CASSFITGTGGYEQYF. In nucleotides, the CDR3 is TGTGCCAGCAGTTTCATAACCGGGACAGGGGGCTACGAGCAGTACTTC.

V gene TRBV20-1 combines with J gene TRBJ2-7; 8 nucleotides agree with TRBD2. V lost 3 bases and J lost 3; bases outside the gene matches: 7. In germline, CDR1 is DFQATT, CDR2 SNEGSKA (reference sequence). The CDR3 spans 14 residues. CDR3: CSARGLVGDYEQYF. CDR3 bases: TGCAGTGCTAGGGGACTAGTGGGGGACTACGAGCAGTACTTC.

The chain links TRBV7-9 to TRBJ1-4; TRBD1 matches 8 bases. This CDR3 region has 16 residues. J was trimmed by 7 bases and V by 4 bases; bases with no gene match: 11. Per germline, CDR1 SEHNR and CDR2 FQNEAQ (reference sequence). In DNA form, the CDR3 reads TGTGCCAGCAGCTACCTCGTGGACAGGGTTGTTGAAAAACTGTTTTTT. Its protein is CASSYLVDRVVEKLFF.